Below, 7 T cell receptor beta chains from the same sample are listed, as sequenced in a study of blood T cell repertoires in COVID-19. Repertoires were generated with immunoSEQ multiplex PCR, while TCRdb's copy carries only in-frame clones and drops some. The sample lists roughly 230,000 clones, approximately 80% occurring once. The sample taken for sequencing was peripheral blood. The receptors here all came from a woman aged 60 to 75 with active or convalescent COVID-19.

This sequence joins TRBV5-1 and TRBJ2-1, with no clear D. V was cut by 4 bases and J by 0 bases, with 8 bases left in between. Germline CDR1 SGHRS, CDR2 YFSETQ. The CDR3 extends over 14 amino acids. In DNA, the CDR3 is TGCGCCAGCAGCCCCACCGGCTCCTACAATGAGCAGTTCTTC. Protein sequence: CASSPTGSYNEQFF.

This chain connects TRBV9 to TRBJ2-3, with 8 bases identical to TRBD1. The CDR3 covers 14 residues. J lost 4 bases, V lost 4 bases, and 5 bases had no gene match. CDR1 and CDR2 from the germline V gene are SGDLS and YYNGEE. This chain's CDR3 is CASSPQGAADTQYF. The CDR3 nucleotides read TGTGCCAGCAGCCCCCAGGGGGCCGCAGATACGCAGTATTTT.

CDR3 sequence (DNA): TGTGCCAGCAGCCAAGATTGGGGGGACAGGGGCCTCTTAAACTATGGCTACACCTTC. Its protein product is CASSQDWGDRGLLNYGYTF. The chain uses TRBV4-2 and TRBJ1-2, with 10 bases lining up with TRBD1. CDR3 size: 19 residues. In germline, CDR1 is LGHNA, CDR2 YNFKEQ. Losses at the gene ends were 0 bases for V and 2 bases for J; bases not matched to a gene: 12.

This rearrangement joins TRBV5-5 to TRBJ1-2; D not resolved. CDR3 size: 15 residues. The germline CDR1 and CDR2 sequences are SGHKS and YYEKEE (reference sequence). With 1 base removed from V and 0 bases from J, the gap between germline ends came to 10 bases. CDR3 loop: CASSLSPGANYGYTF. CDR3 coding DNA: TGTGCCAGCAGCTTGTCGCCGGGAGCTAACTATGGCTACACCTTC.

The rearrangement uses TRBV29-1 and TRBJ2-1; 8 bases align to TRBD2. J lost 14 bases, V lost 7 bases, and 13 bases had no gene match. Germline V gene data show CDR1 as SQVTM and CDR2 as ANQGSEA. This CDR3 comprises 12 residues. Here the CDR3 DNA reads TGCAGCGGGCTGGCGGGGGGCGCTACTGAGTTCTTC. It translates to CSGLAGGATEFF.

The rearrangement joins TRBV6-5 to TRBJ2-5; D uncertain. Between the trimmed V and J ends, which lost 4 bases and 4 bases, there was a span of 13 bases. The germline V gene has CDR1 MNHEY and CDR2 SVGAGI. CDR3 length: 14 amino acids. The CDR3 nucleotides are TGTGCCAGCAGTTCCTCCGCTAGGAGAGAGACCCAGTACTTC. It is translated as CASSSSARRETQYF.

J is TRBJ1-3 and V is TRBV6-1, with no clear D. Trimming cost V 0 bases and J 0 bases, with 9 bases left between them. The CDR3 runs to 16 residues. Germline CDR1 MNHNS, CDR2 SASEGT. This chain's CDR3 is CASSEARADSGNTIYF. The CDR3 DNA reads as TGTGCCAGCAGTGAAGCGCGGGCAGACTCTGGAAACACCATATATTTT.